Listed below are T cell receptor beta chains from one sample, sequenced in a study of tumor-infiltrating lymphocytes in primary liver carcinoma. TCRdb ran MiXCR on the multiplex PCR reads and lists one entry per CDR3 protein. The table includes 90,000 to 150,000 distinct CDR3 sequences, around two thirds detected once. The specimen was tumor-adjacent normal liver tissue. These receptors were collected from an older woman with primary liver carcinoma and hepatitis B virus infection. CDR3s include the opening cysteine and the closing phenylalanine or tryptophan. A D gene is named only where the DNA matches it firmly. Clone size is stated in some rows and not others, as once, few, many or a class when expanded.

v_call	clone_size	j_call	d_call	cdr3_nt	cdr3_aa
TRBV2	few	TRBJ2-3	-	TGTGCCAGCAGTGAGAAACAGGGTAGGCGGAACACAGATACGCAGTATTTT	CASSEKQGRRNTDTQYF
TRBV29-1	-	TRBJ1-1	TRBD1	TGCAACATCAAACAGGGGGACGACACTGAAGCTTTCTTT	CNIKQGDDTEAFF
TRBV29-1	-	TRBJ2-5	-	TGCAGCGTTGGCGGGATAGGGGCTTGGGAGACCCAATACTTC	CSVGGIGAWETQYF
TRBV11-3	-	TRBJ2-2	TRBD2	TGTGTCAGCAGCTTAGGCAGGCTAGCGGGAAACGCCGGGGAGCGGTTTTTT	CVSSLGRLAGNAGERFF
TRBV6-5	-	TRBJ1-1	TRBD1	TGCGCCAGCGGATTCGACAGGGAAAGGCCTGAAACTTTCTTT	CASGFDRERPETFF
TRBV11-2	-	TRBJ2-1	-	TGTGTCAGCAGCTTAGATCAACAGGGTAAAGTCTACATCGAGCAGTTCTTC	CVSSLDQQGKVYIEQFF
TRBV4-2	-	TRBJ1-3	-	TGTGCCTGCAGCCAAGGGGGACGGTCTGGAAACACCATATATTTT	CACSQGGRSGNTIYF
TRBV6-1	-	TRBJ2-2	-	TGTGCCAGTGCAACAGCTTTCACCGGGGAGCTGTTCTTT	CASATAFTGELFF
TRBV9	-	TRBJ2-7	TRBD2	TGTGCCAGCAGCATCGGGACTAGCGGGAAAGAGACCCAATACTTC	CASSIGTSGKETQYF
TRBV6-6	many	TRBJ2-3	-	TGTGCCAGCAGCTCGGCGGGACGGTACACAGATACGCAGTATTTT	CASSSAGRYTDTQYF
TRBV11-2	-	TRBJ2-1	-	TGTGCCAGCAGCTTAGGGGGGAGTCTCCTCAATGAACAGCTCTTC	CASSLGGSLLNEQLF
TRBV11-2	-	TRBJ2-2	-	TGTGCCAGCAGCGCGGAGTACGGGGAGCTGTTTTTT	CASSAEYGELFF
TRBV5-1	-	TRBJ2-6	TRBD1	TGTGCCAACAGCCTCGGACAGGTCATCTCTGGGGCCAACGTCCTGACTTTC	CANSLGQVISGANVLTF
TRBV6-5	-	TRBJ1-1	TRBD1	TGTGCCAGCAGAGGGATAGGGGGCGTCGCTTTCTTT	CASRGIGGVAFF
TRBV11-2	-	TRBJ1-1	-	TGCGCCAGCAGCTTCAAAGGATGGGGGTACACTGAAGCTCTCTTT	CASSFKGWGYTEALF
TRBV29-1	once	TRBJ2-3	-	TGCAGCGTTGAAAGGACGGGGAGAAATATGCAGTATTTT	CSVERTGRNMQYF
TRBV4-1	-	TRBJ1-1	-	TGCGCCAGCAGCCAAGCGGGGGCCGTGGGGAACATTGAAGCTTTCTTT	CASSQAGAVGNIEAFF
TRBV4-2	-	TRBJ2-7	TRBD2	TGTGTCAGCAGCCAAGAGACTAGCGGGAGTTGGGAGCAGTACTTC	CVSSQETSGSWEQYF
TRBV28	-	TRBJ1-1	-	TGTGCCAGCAGTTTATTCGGGATGAACACTGAAGCTTTCTTT	CASSLFGMNTEAFF
TRBV7-9	-	TRBJ2-5	-	TGTGCCAGCAGCTTAGGACAGCAAGAGACCCAGTACTTC	CASSLGQQETQYF
TRBV5-4	once	TRBJ1-1	-	TGTGCCAGCAGCTGGGGGCCGAACATTGTAGCTTTCTTT	CASSWGPNIVAFF
TRBV6-2/TRBV6-3	-	TRBJ2-1	TRBD2	TGTGCCAGCAGTTTCCGGACTAGCGTGAGGATTTACAATGAGCAGTTCTTC	CASSFRTSVRIYNEQFF
TRBV4-2	-	TRBJ2-1	-	TGTGTCAGTAGCCAAGTGGGCTTCGCGGACAATGAGCAGTTCTTC	CVSSQVGFADNEQFF
TRBV6-1	-	TRBJ1-1	-	TGTGTCAGCAGTGAAAACAGGATGAACACTGAAGCTCTCTTT	CVSSENRMNTEALF
TRBV6-6	-	TRBJ2-2	TRBD2	TGTGCCAGCAGTCGAATGGGACTAGTGGGAGGACAGAACACCGGGGAGCTGTTTTTT	CASSRMGLVGGQNTGELFF
TRBV11-1	-	TRBJ2-6	-	TGTGCCAGGAGCTTACCTTCGGGGGCCAACGTCCTGACTTTC	CARSLPSGANVLTF
TRBV5-4	-	TRBJ2-5	TRBD2	TGTGCCAGCACCTTGGCTGCGGGAGGGAAAGAGACCCAGTACTTC	CASTLAAGGKETQYF
TRBV29-1	-	TRBJ1-5	TRBD1	TGCAGTGTCTCTGACAGGGCGGGGACCCAGCCCCAGCATTTT	CSVSDRAGTQPQHF
TRBV12-3/TRBV12-4	-	TRBJ2-7	-	TGTGCCAGCCATCTAGCAGGGTTCTACGAGCAGTACTTC	CASHLAGFYEQYF
TRBV11-3	-	TRBJ2-1	-	TGTGCCAGCAGCCCCGGTTCGGGGTCGGGTGAACAGTTCTTC	CASSPGSGSGEQFF
TRBV7-9	many	TRBJ2-1	-	TGTGCCAGCAGCCCAGGACAGAGCAACAATGAGCAGTTCTTC	CASSPGQSNNEQFF
TRBV6-5	many	TRBJ2-7	-	TGTGCCAGCAGTTACTCATGGGGGAGTCGATCCGAGCAGTACTTC	CASSYSWGSRSEQYF
TRBV29-1	-	TRBJ2-6	TRBD1	TGCAGCGTTGAAGCCCCCCCCGGGACAGGGGATACTGGGGTCACCGTCCTGACTTTC	CSVEAPPGTGDTGVTVLTF
TRBV29-1	-	TRBJ2-7	TRBD2	TGCGGCATTGAACCTAGCGGTACCTACGAGCAGTACTTC	CGIEPSGTYEQYF
TRBV11-2	once	TRBJ2-1	-	TGCGCCAGCAGCTTAGATGGGAGCCGCAATGAGCGGTTCTTC	CASSLDGSRNERFF
TRBV25-1	few	TRBJ2-7	-	TGTGCCAGCAGTTCCCCGGAGTTGGACTCTATCTACGAGCAGTACTTC	CASSSPELDSIYEQYF
TRBV4-1	many	TRBJ1-1	-	TGCGCCAGCAGCCAAGATCGCAGGCCCCTGAACACTGAAGCTTTCTTT	CASSQDRRPLNTEAFF
TRBV11-2	medium-sized	TRBJ2-7	-	TGTGCCAGCAGCGAAGGAGGGACCACTAGCTACGAGCAGTACTTC	CASSEGGTTSYEQYF
TRBV29-1	many	TRBJ1-1	-	TGCAGCGTTGCCGGGGGGTCCGGGACAGAAGCTTTCTTT	CSVAGGSGTEAFF
TRBV12-3/TRBV12-4	-	TRBJ1-1	TRBD1	TGTGCCAGCAATCGAAGAACAGGGGGCAACACTGAAACTATCTTT	CASNRRTGGNTETIF
TRBV15	-	TRBJ2-2	-	TGTGCCACCAGCAGAGGCCCCAGGGGAGCCGGGGAGCTGTTTTTT	CATSRGPRGAGELFF
TRBV11-2	medium-sized	TRBJ2-7	-	TGTGCCAGCACCCTAACGAGGGGGGCCAGGGAGCAGTACTTC	CASTLTRGAREQYF
TRBV11-2	-	TRBJ2-2	-	TGTGCCAGCAACTTACAGAATAACCCGGGACTGGGGGCCGGGGGGCTGTTTTTT	CASNLQNNPGLGAGGLFF
TRBV6-7	-	TRBJ1-2	TRBD1	TGTGCCAGCAATGGGCACAGGGGGCCCACCTATGGCTACACCTTC	CASNGHRGPTYGYTF
TRBV4-2	once	TRBJ2-2	-	TGTGCCAGTAGCCAAGTTGTAGCAGCCACCGGGGGGCTGTTTTTT	CASSQVVAATGGLFF
TRBV12-3/TRBV12-4	once	TRBJ2-7	-	TGTGCCAGCAGTTCCGGGAAGACCCCCCTACGAGTCGCGTACTTC	CASSSGKTPLRVAYF
TRBV11-2	-	TRBJ2-3	-	TGTGCCAGCAGCTTAGCGATTCGAAAGGAAGGCACAGATACGCAGTATTTT	CASSLAIRKEGTDTQYF
TRBV11-2	-	TRBJ2-7	-	TGTGCCAGCAGTCTATTGACGGGAGTGATCTACAAGCAGTACTTC	CASSLLTGVIYKQYF
TRBV6-1	-	TRBJ2-5	TRBD2	TGTGCCAGTAGTGTTCTAGCGGGAGGGCTAGGCTTGGAGACCCAGTACTTC	CASSVLAGGLGLETQYF